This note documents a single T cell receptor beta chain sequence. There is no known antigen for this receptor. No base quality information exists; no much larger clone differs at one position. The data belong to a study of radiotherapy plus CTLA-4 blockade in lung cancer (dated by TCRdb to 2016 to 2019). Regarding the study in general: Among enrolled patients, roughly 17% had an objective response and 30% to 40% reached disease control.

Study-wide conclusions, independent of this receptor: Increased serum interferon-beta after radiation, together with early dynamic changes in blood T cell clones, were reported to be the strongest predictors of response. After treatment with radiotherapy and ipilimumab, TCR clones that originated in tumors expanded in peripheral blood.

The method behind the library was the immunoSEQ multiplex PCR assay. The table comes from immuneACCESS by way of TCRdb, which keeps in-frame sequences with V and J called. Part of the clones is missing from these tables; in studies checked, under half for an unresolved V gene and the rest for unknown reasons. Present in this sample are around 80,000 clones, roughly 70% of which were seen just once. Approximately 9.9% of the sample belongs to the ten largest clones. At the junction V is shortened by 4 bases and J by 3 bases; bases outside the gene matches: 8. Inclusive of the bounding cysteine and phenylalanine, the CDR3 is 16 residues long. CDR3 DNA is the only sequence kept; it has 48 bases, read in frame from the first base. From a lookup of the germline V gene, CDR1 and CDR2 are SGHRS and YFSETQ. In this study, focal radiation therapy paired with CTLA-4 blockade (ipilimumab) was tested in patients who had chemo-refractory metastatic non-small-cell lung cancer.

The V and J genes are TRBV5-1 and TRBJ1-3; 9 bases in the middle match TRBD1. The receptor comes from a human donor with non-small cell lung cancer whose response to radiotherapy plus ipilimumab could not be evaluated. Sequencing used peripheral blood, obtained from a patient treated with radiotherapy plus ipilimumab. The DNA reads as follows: TGCGCCAGCAGCCTAATGACAGGGGGTGGTGGAAACACCATATATTTT. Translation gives CASSLMTGGGGNTIYF.